This T cell receptor (beta chain) is from a study of blood T cell repertoires in COVID-19. Overall study: Spain, Italy and the United States supplied samples that represented acute and convalescent COVID-19. PBMCs, B-cell-depleted T cells, or T cells provided the cDNA or gDNA that made up the material.

Original methodology: Amplification from reference gene primers served as the basis for estimated nucleated cell counts. Sequencing used immunoSEQ multiplex PCR; TCRdb keeps in-frame clones, though not all of them. The D gene and trimming were derived from the DNA, and the V and J assignments and clone size from that table. The table shows 45,000 to 50,000 clones, with 88% occurring only once. The TCR was taken from a man in his fifties or sixties with acute or convalescent COVID-19. Sequenced: peripheral blood.

The CDR3 here is CASKLPTDGRAFF. DNA of the CDR3: TGTGCCAGCAAGCTACCGACAGACGGTCGGGCTTTCTTT. This chain connects TRBV13 to TRBJ1-1; TRBD1 is a possible D gene (5 bases). The CDR3 sequence is 13 residues long. The germline gives CDR1 PRHDT, CDR2 FYEKMQ (reference sequence). Trimming cost V 7 bases and J 11 bases, with 20 bases left between them.